Following are 15 T cell receptor beta chains from one sample sequenced in a study of blood T cell repertoires in COVID-19. Method: immunoSEQ multiplex PCR; TCRdb's copy keeps in-frame clones and lacks some. The repertoire has about 190,000 clones, about 85% of them found once; the top ten carry about 2%. Sequencing was carried out using peripheral blood. These TCRs come from a man aged 65-85 years with active or convalescent COVID-19.

The chain employs TRBV2 and TRBJ1-1; D ambiguous. Trimming removed 3 bases at V and 7 bases at J, with 18 bases between. Germline V gene lookup returns CDR1 SNHLY and CDR2 FYNNEI. The CDR3 length is 15 residues. CDR3 DNA: TGTGCCAGCAGTGAGACAACCGGGGTACCTGGTGAAGCTTTCTTT. Translating it yields CASSETTGVPGEAFF. Looking up the rest from reference TRBV2 and TRBJ1-1 gives the full variable domain: EPEVTQTPSHQVTQMGQEVILRCVPISNHLYFYWYRQILGQKVEFLVSFYNNEISEKSEIFDDQFSVERPDGSNFTLKIRSTKLEDSAMYFCASSETTGVPGEAFFGQGTRLTVV.

CDR3 region: CASSHPSRGRETQYF. CDR3 in DNA: TGCGCCAGCAGCCACCCCTCGAGAGGCCGAGAGACCCAGTACTTC. This chain links TRBV4-1 with TRBJ2-5; D gene uncertain. The V end lost 3 bases, the J end lost 4 bases, and 15 bases lay between the germline ends. CDR1 is MGHRA, CDR2 YSYEKL, per germline. This CDR3 comprises 15 residues.

This clone has just one count. The chain is built from TRBV5-6 and TRBJ1-6, with D hard to call. Trimming left V 3 bases short and J 6 bases short, with 13 bases between. CDR3 length: 15 amino acids. Germline V gene data show CDR1 as SGHDT and CDR2 as YYEEEE. The CDR3 is CASSSKISPNSPLHF. CDR3 DNA: TGTGCCAGCAGCTCTAAGATTTCCCCTAATTCACCCCTCCACTTT.

This clone was observed a few times. The chain is built from TRBV4-3 and TRBJ1-4; weak D call: TRBD1 (6 bases). The length of the CDR3 is 16 residues. The germline V gene encodes CDR1 LGHNA and CDR2 YSLEER. The germline V and J ends were trimmed by 0 bases and 4 bases, with 12 bases remaining between them. The chain's CDR3 is CASSQDAGAFNEKLFF. DNA of the CDR3: TGCGCCAGCAGCCAAGATGCGGGGGCGTTTAATGAAAAACTGTTTTTT.

The V gene is TRBV14, the J gene TRBJ1-2, with D maybe TRBD1 (5 bases). The CDR3 sequence is 12 residues long. Germline loops: CDR1 SGHDN, CDR2 FVKESK. Trimming took 6 bases from V and 8 from J, leaving 13 bases between them. The CDR3 bases are TGTGCCAGCAGGCCCAGGGTACAAGGCTACACCTTC. Protein product: CASRPRVQGYTF.

The chain recombines TRBV6-2 or TRBV6-3 with TRBJ2-2; D possibly corresponds to TRBD1 (5 bases). Germline CDR1 and CDR2: MNHEY and SVGEGT. V was shortened by 3 bases and J by 0 bases, with 14 bases between the two germline ends. The length of the CDR3 is 17 residues. This CDR3 is CASSYLHRLSNTGELFF. The CDR3 nucleotides are TGTGCCAGCAGTTATCTCCACAGGCTCTCGAACACCGGGGAGCTGTTTTTT.

CDR3 sequence reads: CASSSRQGGVFVNSPLHF. The CDR3 region has the DNA TGTGCCAGCAGTTCCCGCCAAGGGGGAGTTTTTGTTAATTCACCCCTCCACTTT. The rearrangement links TRBV28 to TRBJ1-6, with D possibly matching TRBD1 (6 bases). CDR1 is MDHEN, CDR2 SYDVKM, per germline. The CDR3 is 18 residues long. V gave up 4 bases and J gave up 6 bases, with 22 bases separating them.

The chain is built from TRBV10-1 and TRBJ2-1; 14 bases map to TRBD2. V gave up 5 bases and J gave up 6 bases; unmatched junction bases: 9. CDR1 WNHNN and CDR2 SYGVQD come from the germline V gene (reference sequence). This CDR3 region has 17 residues. CDR3 protein: CASSSGTSGSMSNEQFF. The CDR3 DNA sequence: TGCGCCAGCAGTTCCGGGACTAGCGGGAGTATGTCCAATGAGCAGTTCTTC.

The V and J genes are TRBV7-2 and TRBJ1-5; no definite D call. The CDR3 is 13 residues long. V lost 0 bases and J lost 6, with 6 bases in between. The germline CDR1 and CDR2 sequences are SGHTA and FQGNSA. The CDR3 sequence is CASSLAEAQPQHF. CDR3 coding DNA: TGTGCCAGCAGCTTAGCGGAGGCTCAGCCCCAGCATTTT.

The genes are TRBV7-8 and TRBJ1-1; D gene uncertain. V was pared by 4 bases and J by 1 base, with 7 bases between. The length of the CDR3 is 13 residues. Germline V CDR1 and CDR2: SGHVS, FQNEAQ. CDR3 nucleotides: TGTGCCAGCAGCTCGTGGCAGAACACTGAAGCTTTCTTT. The encoded protein is CASSSWQNTEAFF.

V gene TRBV6-1 combines with J gene TRBJ1-6; D gene uncertain. The CDR3 covers 12 residues. CDR1 and CDR2 (germline): MNHNS, SASEGT. The V gene lost 3 bases and the J gene lost 10 bases, with 7 bases spanning the gap. CDR3 nucleotides: TGTGCCAGCAGTGACCACCGGTCACCCCTCCACTTT. Translating it yields CASSDHRSPLHF.

The chain links TRBV9 to TRBJ2-3; D possibly corresponds to TRBD1 (6 bases). The CDR3 extends over 15 amino acids. V lost 4 bases, J lost 1 base, and 13 bases lay in between. Germline V gives CDR1 SGDLS, CDR2 YYNGEE. In DNA, the CDR3 is TGTGCCAGCAGCCCTACGGGACATGGCACAGATACGCAGTATTTT. Its translation is CASSPTGHGTDTQYF.

This chain connects TRBV19 to TRBJ1-6; unclear D gene. The length of the CDR3 is 13 residues. Per germline, CDR1 LNHDA and CDR2 SQIVND (reference sequence). V gave up 2 bases and J gave up 9 bases, with 8 bases separating them. The CDR3 is CASSIPPSSPLHF. The CDR3 DNA reads TGTGCCAGTAGTATACCCCCATCTTCACCCCTCCACTTT.

The chain recombines TRBV3-1 (or the pseudogene TRBV3-2) with TRBJ2-4; 8 bases align to TRBD2. CDR1 LGHDT and CDR2 YNNKEL come from the germline V gene (reference sequence). J gave up 7 bases and V 4 bases, and 9 bases lay outside the gene matches. The CDR3 loop spans 15 amino acids. The CDR3 DNA reads TGTGCCAGCAGCCCCGGACTAGCTCGAGAGAACATTCAGTACTTC. This encodes CASSPGLARENIQYF.

The genes are TRBV5-4 and TRBJ1-4, with 7 bases identical to TRBD1. Germline loops: CDR1 SGHNT, CDR2 YYREEE (reference sequence). Unmatched junction bases numbered 3, after V lost 3 bases and J lost 1 base. This CDR3 spans 15 amino acids. DNA of the CDR3: TGTGCCAGCAGCTCCCACAGGGGAACTAATGAAAAACTGTTTTTT. It specifies CASSSHRGTNEKLFF.